The 5 T cell receptor beta chains listed next were all sequenced from one sample in a study of long-term antiretroviral therapy in people with HIV. Assay version v3.0 of immunoSEQ was used, and it was run at survey level. This table comes from immunoSEQ multiplex PCR, and its TCRdb copy is limited to in-frame clones, with some not included. The sample contains 20,000 to 25,000 clones, around 83% of which appear only once. Sample: unsorted PBMCs, taken 0.7 years before starting antiretroviral therapy. Receptors originate from a man between 25 and 39 years old with HIV.

The CDR3 coding sequence is TGTGCCTGGAGTCGACAACCAACATATCGCACAGATACGCAGTATTTT. This encodes CAWSRQPTYRTDTQYF. This chain connects TRBV30 to TRBJ2-3; D gene uncertain. The CDR3 length is 16 residues. Per germline, CDR1 GTSNPN and CDR2 SVGIG (reference sequence). Between the trimmed V and J ends, which lost 2 bases and 1 base, there was a span of 16 bases.

This clone was found once. The genes are TRBV18 and TRBJ2-3; D unresolved. The germline V gene has CDR1 KGHSH and CDR2 LQKENI. This CDR3 comprises 14 residues. The V gene lost 8 bases and the J gene lost 1 base, with 13 bases spanning the gap. This chain's CDR3 is CASRYQAGTDTQYF. The DNA for the CDR3 is TGTGCCAGCCGATATCAGGCAGGCACAGATACGCAGTATTTT.

V is TRBV19 and J is TRBJ1-6; the D is unclear. V lost 3 bases to trimming and J lost 16 bases, with 16 bases between them. The CDR3 runs 13 residues. Germline loops: CDR1 LNHDA, CDR2 SQIVND (reference sequence). In DNA, the CDR3 is TGTGCCAGTAGTATGCAGGAGCAGGTCGGGCTCCACTTT. Protein product: CASSMQEQVGLHF.

J is TRBJ2-3 and V is TRBV10-3; 11 bases line up with TRBD1. Germline CDR1 reads ENHRY; CDR2 reads SYGVKD. This CDR3 is 15 amino acids long. J was trimmed by 3 bases and V by 8 bases; bases with no gene match: 7. This CDR3 reads CAIEGDRGVTDTQYF. The CDR3, as DNA: TGTGCCATCGAGGGGGACAGGGGGGTTACAGATACGCAGTATTTT.

The genes are TRBV7-3 and TRBJ2-2; a possible D gene is TRBD1 (6 bases). The CDR3 runs to 16 residues. With 2 bases removed from V and 2 bases from J, the gap between germline ends came to 12 bases. CDR1 and CDR2 (germline): SGHTA, FQGTGA. The CDR3 loop is CASSLSWTANTGELFF. CDR3 in DNA: TGTGCCAGCAGCTTATCCTGGACAGCCAACACCGGGGAGCTGTTTTTT.